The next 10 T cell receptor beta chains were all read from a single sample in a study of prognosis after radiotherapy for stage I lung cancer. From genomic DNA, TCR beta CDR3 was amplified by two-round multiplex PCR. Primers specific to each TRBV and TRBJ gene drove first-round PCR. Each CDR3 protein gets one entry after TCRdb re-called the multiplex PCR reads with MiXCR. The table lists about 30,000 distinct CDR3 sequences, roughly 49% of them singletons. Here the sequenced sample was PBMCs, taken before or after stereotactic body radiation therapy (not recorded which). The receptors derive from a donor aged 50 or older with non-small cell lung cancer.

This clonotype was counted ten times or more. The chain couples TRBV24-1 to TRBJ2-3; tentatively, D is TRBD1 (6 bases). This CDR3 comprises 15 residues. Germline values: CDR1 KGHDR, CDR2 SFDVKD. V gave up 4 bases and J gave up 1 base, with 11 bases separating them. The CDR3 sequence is CATSEQGPRTDTQYF. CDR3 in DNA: TGTGCCACCAGTGAACAGGGACCCCGCACAGATACGCAGTATTTT.

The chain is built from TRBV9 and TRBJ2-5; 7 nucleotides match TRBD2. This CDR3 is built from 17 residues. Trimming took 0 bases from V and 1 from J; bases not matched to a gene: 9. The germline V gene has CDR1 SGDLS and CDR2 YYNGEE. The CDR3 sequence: CASSVGALASFQETQYF. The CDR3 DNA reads TGTGCCAGCAGCGTAGGGGCACTAGCGAGCTTCCAAGAGACCCAGTACTTC.

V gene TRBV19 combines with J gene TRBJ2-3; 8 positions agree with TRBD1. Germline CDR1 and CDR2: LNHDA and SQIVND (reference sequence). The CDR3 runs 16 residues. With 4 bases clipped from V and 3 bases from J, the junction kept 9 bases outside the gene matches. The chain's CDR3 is CASSTLTGVPTDTQYF. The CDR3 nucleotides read TGTGCCAGTAGTACCTTGACAGGGGTTCCTACAGATACGCAGTATTTT.

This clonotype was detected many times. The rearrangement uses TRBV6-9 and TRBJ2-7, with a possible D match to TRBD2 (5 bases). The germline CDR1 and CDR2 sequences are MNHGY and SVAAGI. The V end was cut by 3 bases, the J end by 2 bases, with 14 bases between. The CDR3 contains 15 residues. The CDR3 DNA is TGTGCCAGCAGTTACTCGAATCTGGGAGCCTACGAGCAGTACTTC. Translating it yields CASSYSNLGAYEQYF.

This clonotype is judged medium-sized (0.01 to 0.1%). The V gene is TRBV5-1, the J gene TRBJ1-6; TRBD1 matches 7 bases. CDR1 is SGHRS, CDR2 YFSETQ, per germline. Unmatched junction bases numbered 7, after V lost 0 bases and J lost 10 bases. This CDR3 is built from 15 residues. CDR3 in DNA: TGCGCCAGCAGCTTGGAGGGGGCGCTCAGATCACCCCTCCACTTT. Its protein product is CASSLEGALRSPLHF. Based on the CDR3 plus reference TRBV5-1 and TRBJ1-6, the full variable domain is KAGVTQTPRYLIKTRGQQVTLSCSPISGHRSVSWYQQTPGQGLQFLFEYFSETQRNKGNFPGRFSGRQFSNSRSEMNVSTLELGDSALYLCASSLEGALRSPLHFGNGTRLTVT.

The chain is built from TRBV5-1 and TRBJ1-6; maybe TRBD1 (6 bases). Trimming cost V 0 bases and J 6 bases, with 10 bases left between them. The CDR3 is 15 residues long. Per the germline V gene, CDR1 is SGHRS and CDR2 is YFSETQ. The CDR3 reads CASSLAGDFNSPLHF. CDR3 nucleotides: TGCGCCAGCAGCTTGGCAGGGGATTTTAATTCACCCCTCCACTTT.

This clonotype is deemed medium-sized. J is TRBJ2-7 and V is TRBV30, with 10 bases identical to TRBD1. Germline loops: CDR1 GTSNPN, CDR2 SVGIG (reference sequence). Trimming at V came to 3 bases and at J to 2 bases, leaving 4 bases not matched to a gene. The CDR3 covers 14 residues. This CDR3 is CAWSGGTGAYEQYF. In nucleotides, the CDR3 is TGTGCCTGGAGCGGAGGGACAGGGGCCTACGAGCAGTACTTC.

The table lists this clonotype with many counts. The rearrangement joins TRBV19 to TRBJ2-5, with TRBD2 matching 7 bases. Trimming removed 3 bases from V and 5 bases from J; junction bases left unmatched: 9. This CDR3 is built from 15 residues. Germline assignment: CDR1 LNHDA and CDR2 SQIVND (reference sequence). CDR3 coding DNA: TGTGCCAGTAGTATTTTTTCCCCTAGCGGTGAGACCCAGTACTTC. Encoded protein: CASSIFSPSGETQYF.

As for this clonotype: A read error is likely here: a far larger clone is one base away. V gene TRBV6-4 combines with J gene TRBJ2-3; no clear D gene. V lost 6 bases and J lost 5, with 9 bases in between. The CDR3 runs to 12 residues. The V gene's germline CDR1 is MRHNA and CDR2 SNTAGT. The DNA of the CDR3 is TGTGCCAGCAGGCAAACGGGAGATACGCAGTATTTT. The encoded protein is CASRQTGDTQYF.

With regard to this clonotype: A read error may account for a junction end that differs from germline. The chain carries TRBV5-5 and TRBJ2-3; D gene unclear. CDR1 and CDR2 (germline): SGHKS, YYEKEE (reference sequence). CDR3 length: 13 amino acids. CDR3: CANSFLRTYTQYF. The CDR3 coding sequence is TGTGCCAACAGCTTCCTAAGAACATATACGCAGTATTTT.